This TCR beta chain was sequenced during a study of identifying expanded T cells in peripheral blood. The table lists this clone with a count of one. Using immunoSEQ multiplex PCR, the repertoire was profiled, and TCRdb retains in-frame clones only, with some absent. The sample has 100,000 or so clones; about 91% are singletons. Healthy donors had no documented immune events, such as infections, while sampled. The clonotype was recovered from a person aged 18 to 75 in good health. Material: blood.

The CDR3 loop is CAISESGQAATSQYF. For the CDR3, the DNA is TGTGCCATCAGTGAGTCGGGACAGGCCGCCACCTCCCAGTACTTC. The chain links TRBV10-3 to TRBJ2-7, with 8 bases matching TRBD1. Per germline, CDR1 ENHRY and CDR2 SYGVKD. CDR3 length equals 15 residues. The junction had 11 bases not matched to a gene; V was cut back by 0 bases and J by 10 bases.